This TCR beta chain appears in the sequencing data of a study of T cells in Graves' hyperthyroidism and ophthalmopathy. Germline V gives CDR1 SNHLY, CDR2 FYNNEI. V gave up 2 bases and J gave up 0 bases, with 11 bases separating them. The CDR3 totals 16 residues. The investigators amplified TCR beta CDR3 regions from RNA transcripts. Initially, a first-round RT-PCR of the TCR CDR3 employed the HTBI primer set. TCRdb passed the multiplex PCR reads through MiXCR, listing each CDR3 protein once. The data show 600,000 or so distinct CDR3 sequences, with 40% to 55% seen just once and roughly 8.2% held by the top ten.

The TCR comes from a woman younger than 30 with Graves' hyperthyroidism. Sequenced: peripheral blood or thyroid tissue (not recorded which). The V gene is TRBV2, the J gene TRBJ1-5; no reliable D call. The CDR3 bases are TGTGCCAGCAGTGAAACGGCAGTGGGTAGCAATCAGCCCCAGCATTTT. Residues: CASSETAVGSNQPQHF.